This section outlines one T cell receptor (beta chain) sequence together with its context. Its cognate antigen is unknown. The entry originates in a study of CD8 T cells in ankylosing spondylitis. Broader study findings: As reported, disease-linked clones showed significant enrichment in matched ankylosing spondylitis synovial fluid. In ankylosing spondylitis blood, a motif of seven to nine highly homologous TCR beta variants appeared characteristic.

TCRdb passed the 5' RACE reads through MiXCR, listing each CDR3 protein once. The table lists some 450,000 distinct CDR3 sequences, 17% of them singletons. J was trimmed by 4 bases and V by 7 bases; bases with no gene match: 8. Per the germline V gene, CDR1 is SGHRS and CDR2 is YFSETQ. The CDR3 runs 14 residues. The receptor comes from a male donor with ankylosing spondylitis. The sequencing input was blood, either unsorted or a sorted T cell fraction (not recorded which). The chain has TRBV5-1 and TRBJ1-1; TRBD1 agrees at 9 bases. The CDR3 spells CASGSTGGITEAFF. CDR3 nucleotide sequence: TGCGCCAGCGGGTCGACAGGGGGGATCACTGAAGCTTTCTTT.